A single sample is the source of the 23 T cell receptor beta chains below, sequenced in a study of long-term antiretroviral therapy in people with HIV. Survey-level resolution applied to immunoSEQ assay v3.0. TCRdb keeps only in-frame clones here, not all; method: immunoSEQ multiplex PCR. The table records about 42,000 clones, 86% of them present only once. Material: unsorted PBMCs, obtained 0.1 years before starting antiretroviral therapy. Receptors originate from a woman in her 50s with HIV.

The rearrangement joins TRBV5-6 to TRBJ2-3; D call uncertain. The germline V gene encodes CDR1 SGHDT and CDR2 YYEEEE. V gave up 1 base and J gave up 3 bases, with 9 bases separating them. The CDR3 sequence is 14 residues long. The chain's CDR3 is CASSLYRRTDTQYF. The CDR3, as DNA: TGTGCCAGCAGCTTGTATAGGAGAACAGATACGCAGTATTTT. The variable domain in full, with the rest retrieved from reference TRBV5-6 and TRBJ2-3, is DAGVTQSPTHLIKTRGQQVTLRCSPKSGHDTVSWYQQALGQGPQFIFQYYEEEERQRGNFPDRFSGHQFPNYSSELNVNALLLGDSALYLCASSLYRRTDTQYFGPGTRLTVL.

The chain employs TRBV2 and TRBJ2-3, with D possibly being TRBD2 (5 bases). In germline, CDR1 is SNHLY, CDR2 FYNNEI. V was pared by 7 bases and J by 1 base, with 12 bases between. CDR3 size: 14 residues. The CDR3 loop is CASNRRVRTDTQYF. The DNA of the CDR3 is TGTGCCAGCAACCGGCGGGTTCGCACAGATACGCAGTATTTT.

The genes are TRBV19 and TRBJ1-5, with 9 nucleotides matching TRBD1. Germline lookup yields CDR1 LNHDA and CDR2 SQIVND (reference sequence). V was pared by 5 bases and J by 2 bases, with 7 bases of the junction left unmatched. This CDR3 spans 16 amino acids. The CDR3 DNA follows: TGTGCCAGTAGTGGAGGACAGGGGTTAGGCAATCAGCCCCAGCATTTT. It translates to CASSGGQGLGNQPQHF.

The chain carries TRBV6-5 and TRBJ1-6; maybe TRBD1 (6 bases). Trimming stripped 5 bases from V and 10 bases from J, with 15 bases between. This CDR3 is built from 14 residues. The germline V gene encodes CDR1 MNHEY and CDR2 SVGAGI. The CDR3: CASSNERGWSPLHF. CDR3 DNA sequence: TGTGCCAGCAGTAACGAGAGGGGGTGGTCACCCCTCCACTTT.

This chain links TRBV27 with TRBJ1-4; the match to TRBD1 covers 7 bases. The CDR3 runs 15 residues. The germline CDR1 and CDR2 sequences are MNHEY and SMNVEV (reference sequence). V lost 2 bases, J lost 4 bases, and 4 bases stayed unmatched. The CDR3 bases are TGTGCCAGCAGTTTAAGACAGGGAAATAATGAAAAACTGTTTTTT. Translating it yields CASSLRQGNNEKLFF. Looking up the rest from reference TRBV27 and TRBJ1-4 gives the full variable domain: EAQVTQNPRYLITVTGKKLTVTCSQNMNHEYMSWYRQDPGLGLRQIYYSMNVEVTDKGDVPEGYKVSRKEKRNFPLILESPSPNQTSLYFCASSLRQGNNEKLFFGSGTQLSVL.

This chain links TRBV18 with TRBJ2-1, with 8 bases lining up with TRBD2. Germline trimming cut 1 base from V and 4 bases from J; bases unmatched to any gene: 9. CDR3 length equals 17 residues. The germline gives CDR1 KGHSH, CDR2 LQKENI. CDR3 coding DNA: TGTGCCAGCTCACCACTACCGGGGGGGCCCGTGTACAATGAGCAGTTCTTC. Translation: CASSPLPGGPVYNEQFF.

The chain employs TRBV6-1 and TRBJ1-6, with D hard to call. The germline V gene has CDR1 MNHNS and CDR2 SASEGT. The CDR3 sequence is 14 residues long. Trimming stripped 4 bases from V and 0 bases from J, with 4 bases between. Written as DNA, the CDR3 is TGTGCCAGCAGTGGGAGCTCCTATAATTCACCCCTCCACTTT. As protein: CASSGSSYNSPLHF.

J is TRBJ2-3 and V is TRBV4-2; 9 nucleotides line up with TRBD2. The trim removed 5 bases at V and 3 bases at J, leaving 12 bases unmatched. The germline CDR1 and CDR2 sequences are LGHNA and YNFKEQ. There are 17 residues in the CDR3. The CDR3 DNA sequence: TGTGCCAGCAGCTATTATAGCGGGGGCCTTAAAACAGATACGCAGTATTTT. Its protein is CASSYYSGGLKTDTQYF.

The chain employs TRBV5-5 and TRBJ1-4; unclear D gene. Germline V gene data show CDR1 as SGHKS and CDR2 as YYEKEE (reference sequence). The V end was cut by 3 bases, the J end by 2 bases, with 8 bases between. There are 14 residues in the CDR3. This chain's CDR3 is CASSWGPTNEKLFF. In DNA form, the CDR3 reads TGTGCCAGCAGCTGGGGTCCCACTAATGAAAAACTGTTTTTT.

The chain joins TRBV30 to TRBJ1-1; possible D gene TRBD1, 5 bases. CDR1 and CDR2 (germline): GTSNPN, SVGIG (reference sequence). Trimming left V 5 bases short and J 4 bases short, with 11 bases between. The CDR3 is 12 amino acids. The DNA of the CDR3 is TGTGCCTGGCAACGCGGGGCCACTGAAGCTTTCTTT. Amino acids: CAWQRGATEAFF.

The V and J genes are TRBV6-6 and TRBJ2-7; D not certain. Germline values: CDR1 MNHNY, CDR2 SVGAGI (reference sequence). This CDR3 spans 15 amino acids. V was shortened by 0 bases and J by 5 bases, with 14 bases between the two germline ends. The CDR3 spells CASSYSLSQINEQYF. Written as DNA, the CDR3 is TGTGCCAGCAGTTACTCGCTCTCCCAGATAAACGAGCAGTACTTC.

The chain uses TRBV2 and TRBJ1-1, with 8 bases aligning to TRBD1. The CDR3 length is 14 residues. The germline CDR1 and CDR2 sequences are SNHLY and FYNNEI. V dropped 11 bases and J dropped 4; count of bases not matched to a gene: 12. The CDR3 region has the DNA TGTGCCGGACTGAAGGACAGGGTTGTCACTGAAGCTTTCTTT. Amino acid sequence: CAGLKDRVVTEAFF.

V gene TRBV27 combines with J gene TRBJ1-2; D is ambiguous. This CDR3 region has 15 residues. Germline assignment: CDR1 MNHEY and CDR2 SMNVEV (reference sequence). The germline V and J ends were trimmed by 3 bases and 4 bases, with 15 bases remaining between them. CDR3 sequence reads: CASSLNDGPIYGYTF. The CDR3 DNA sequence: TGTGCCAGCAGTTTGAATGACGGTCCTATCTATGGCTACACCTTC.

This rearrangement joins TRBV5-4 to TRBJ2-7; maybe TRBD2 (5 bases). This CDR3 contains 14 residues. Trimming stripped 1 base from V and 0 bases from J, with 8 bases between. Germline assignment: CDR1 SGHNT and CDR2 YYREEE (reference sequence). The CDR3 loop reads CASSLPGFSYEQYF. The DNA for the CDR3 is TGTGCCAGCAGCTTGCCGGGGTTCTCCTACGAGCAGTACTTC.

The V gene is TRBV27, the J gene TRBJ1-2; D may be TRBD1 (5 bases). Trimming pared 9 bases from V and 1 base from J, leaving 12 bases between. Per germline, CDR1 MNHEY and CDR2 SMNVEV (reference sequence). The CDR3 has 13 amino acids. The CDR3 sequence is CASRGAVNYGYTF. CDR3 bases: TGTGCCAGTAGAGGGGCCGTTAACTATGGCTACACCTTC.

The chain links TRBV15 to TRBJ1-6, with a possible D match to TRBD1 (6 bases). V lost 0 bases and J lost 0, with 18 bases in between. The CDR3 has 20 residues. Germline CDR1 is LNHNV and CDR2 is YYDKDF (reference sequence). CDR3 amino acids: CATSRDRTAEQSSYNSPLHF. CDR3 in DNA: TGTGCCACCAGCAGAGATCGGACAGCGGAACAGAGCTCCTATAATTCACCCCTCCACTTT.

The chain carries TRBV9 and TRBJ1-1, with D possibly TRBD1 on 6 matching bases. This CDR3 has 12 residues. Looked up from germline, CDR1 is SGDLS and CDR2 is YYNGEE. V was pared by 4 bases and J by 8 bases, with 12 bases between. The DNA of the CDR3 is TGTGCCAGCAGCTCACAACAGGGAGAAGCTTTCTTT. Its protein product is CASSSQQGEAFF. Full variable domain (missing parts from reference TRBV9 and TRBJ1-1): DSGVTQTPKHLITATGQRVTLRCSPRSGDLSVYWYQQSLDQGLQFLIQYYNGEERAKGNILERFSAQQFPDLHSELNLSSLELGDSALYFCASSSQQGEAFFGQGTRLTVV.

The chain has TRBV9 and TRBJ1-1; 7 positions agree with TRBD1. The CDR3 covers 13 residues. V gave up 3 bases and J gave up 11 bases; unmatched junction bases: 10. Germline V CDR1 and CDR2: SGDLS, YYNGEE. This chain's CDR3 is CASSGHRGPGAFF. The CDR3 DNA follows: TGTGCCAGCAGCGGACACAGGGGACCAGGGGCTTTCTTT.

The chain couples TRBV27 to TRBJ1-6; TRBD1 matches at 9 bases. Germline V lookup: CDR1 MNHEY, CDR2 SMNVEV (reference sequence). Trimming cost V 5 bases and J 6 bases; bases outside gene matches: 11. The CDR3 runs 17 residues. CDR3 residues: CASSLMSVQGANSPLHF. In DNA form, the CDR3 reads TGTGCCAGCAGTCTTATGTCAGTACAGGGGGCTAATTCACCCCTCCACTTT.

This rearrangement joins TRBV5-4 to TRBJ1-2; the match to TRBD1 covers 8 bases. Per germline, CDR1 SGHNT and CDR2 YYREEE (reference sequence). CDR3 length equals 15 residues. Trimming removed 4 bases from V and 4 bases from J; junction bases left unmatched: 9. DNA of the CDR3: TGTGCCAGCAGCATGGGGACAGGTGCATTCTATGGCTACACCTTC. Translation: CASSMGTGAFYGYTF.

The chain couples TRBV19 to TRBJ1-1; TRBD1 is a possible D gene (6 bases). The CDR3 runs 14 residues. Germline V gene data show CDR1 as LNHDA and CDR2 as SQIVND (reference sequence). Trimming left V 5 bases short and J 0 bases short, with 10 bases between. CDR3 DNA sequence: TGTGCCAGTAGTCCGAGGGGGGTGAACACTGAAGCTTTCTTT. Protein sequence: CASSPRGVNTEAFF.

The chain is built from TRBV4-2 and TRBJ2-3; 15 bases fit TRBD2. J lost 0 bases, V lost 2 bases, and 3 bases had no gene match. Germline CDR1 LGHNA, CDR2 YNFKEQ. This CDR3 comprises 18 residues. Written as DNA, the CDR3 is TGTGCCAGCAGCCAACGGACTAGCGGGGGGGCAAGCACAGATACGCAGTATTTT. Amino acids: CASSQRTSGGASTDTQYF.

The gene calls are TRBV7-3 and TRBJ2-1; 8 positions agree with TRBD2. The CDR3 covers 18 residues. J lost 4 bases, V lost 5 bases, and 16 bases had no gene match. Germline lookup yields CDR1 SGHTA and CDR2 FQGTGA. Written as DNA, the CDR3 is TGTGCCAGCAGCCCCCTGGGAAGAAGCGGGGGCCTTTACAATGAGCAGTTCTTC. Translation: CASSPLGRSGGLYNEQFF.